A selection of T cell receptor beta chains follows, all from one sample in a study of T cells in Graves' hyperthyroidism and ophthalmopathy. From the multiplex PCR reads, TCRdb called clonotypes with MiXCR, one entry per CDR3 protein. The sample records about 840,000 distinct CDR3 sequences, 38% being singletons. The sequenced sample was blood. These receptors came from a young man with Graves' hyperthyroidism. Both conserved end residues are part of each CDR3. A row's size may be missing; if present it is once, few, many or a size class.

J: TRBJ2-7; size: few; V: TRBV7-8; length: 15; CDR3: CASRTGLAGDYEQYF
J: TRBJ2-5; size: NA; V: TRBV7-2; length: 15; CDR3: CASSYTNTVQETQYF
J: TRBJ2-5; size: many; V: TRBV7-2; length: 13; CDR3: CASSSLPEETQYF
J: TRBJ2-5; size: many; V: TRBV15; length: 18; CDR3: CATSKGRDTVAPGETQYF
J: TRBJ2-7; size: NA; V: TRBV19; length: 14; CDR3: CASSVAGSTYEQYF
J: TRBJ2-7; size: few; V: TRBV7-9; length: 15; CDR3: CASSPSGPSSYEQYF
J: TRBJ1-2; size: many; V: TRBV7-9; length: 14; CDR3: CASSPWTGSLGYTF
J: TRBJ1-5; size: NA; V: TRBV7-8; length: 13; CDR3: CASSQIFNQPQHF
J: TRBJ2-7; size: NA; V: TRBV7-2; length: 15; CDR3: CASSQGAAGDDEQYF
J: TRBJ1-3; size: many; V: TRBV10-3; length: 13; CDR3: CAISEEAANTIYF
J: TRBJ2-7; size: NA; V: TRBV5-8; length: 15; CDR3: CASSLLDFGPYEQYF
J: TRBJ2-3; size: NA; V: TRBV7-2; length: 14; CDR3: CASSLMQGTDTQYF
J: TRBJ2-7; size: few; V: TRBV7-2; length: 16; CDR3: CASSWGAGTGVHEQYF
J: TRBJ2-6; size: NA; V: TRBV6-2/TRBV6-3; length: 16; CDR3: CASLGLGFSGANVLTF
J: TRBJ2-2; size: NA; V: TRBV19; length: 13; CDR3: CASSKRDGGELFF
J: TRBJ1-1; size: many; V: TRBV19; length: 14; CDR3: CASNNRVRTTEAFF
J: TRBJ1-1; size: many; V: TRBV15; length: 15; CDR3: CATSRDRGGNTEAFF
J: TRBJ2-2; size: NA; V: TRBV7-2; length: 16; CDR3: CASSPTGGGNTGELFF
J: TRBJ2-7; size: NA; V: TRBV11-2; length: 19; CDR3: CASSSPTSSDYQPSYEQYF
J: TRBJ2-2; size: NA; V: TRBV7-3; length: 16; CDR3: CASSLNSGMNTGGLFF
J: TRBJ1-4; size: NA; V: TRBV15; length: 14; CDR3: CATSGTGAGEKLFF
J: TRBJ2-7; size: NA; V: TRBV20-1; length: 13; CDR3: CSGAGGPVNEQYF
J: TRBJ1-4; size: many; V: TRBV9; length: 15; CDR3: CASSVGRTANEKLFF
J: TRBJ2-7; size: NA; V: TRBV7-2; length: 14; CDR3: CASSHPGRASGQYF
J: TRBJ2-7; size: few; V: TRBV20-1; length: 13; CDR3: CSAEVYASYEQYF
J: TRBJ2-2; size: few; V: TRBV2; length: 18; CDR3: CAISHPSRTGKNTGELFF
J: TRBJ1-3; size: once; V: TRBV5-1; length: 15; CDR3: CASSVAGSSGNTIYF
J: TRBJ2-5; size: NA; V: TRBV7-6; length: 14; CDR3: CASRPTGGEETQYF
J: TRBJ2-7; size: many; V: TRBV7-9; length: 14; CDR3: CASSSLAGLGEQYF
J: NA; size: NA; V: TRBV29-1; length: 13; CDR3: CSVDLGLPDIQYF
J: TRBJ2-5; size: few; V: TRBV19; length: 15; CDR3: CASKGQGAVGETQYF